This is a list of T cell receptor beta chains from one sample in a study of a mutant IDH1 vaccine in newly diagnosed glioma. For these TCRs, the target antigens are not known. Using immunoSEQ multiplex PCR, the repertoire was profiled, and TCRdb retains in-frame clones only, with some absent. The table shows 35,000 to 50,000 clones, with 85% to 95% occurring only once. Sequenced material: PBMCs, taken from a glioma patient whose treatment included an IDH1 peptide vaccine. Receptors originate from a middle-aged man with glioma. The CDR3 runs from the conserved cysteine through the conserved F or W. The order of the fields is clone size, V gene, D gene, J gene, CDR3 DNA, CDR3 protein. The D gene is left open where the match is weak. Clone sizes are given selectively: once, few, many, or a class where the clone is expanded.

clone_size: .; v_call: TRBV7-8; d_call: TRBD1; j_call: TRBJ2-7; cdr3_nt: TGTGCCAGCAGCTTAGCCCGGACAGGACCCTACGAGCAGTACTTC; cdr3_aa: CASSLARTGPYEQYF
clone_size: .; v_call: TRBV18; d_call: .; j_call: TRBJ1-1; cdr3_nt: TGTGCCAGCTCAAAACAGGGAAGAACTGAAGCTTTCTTT; cdr3_aa: CASSKQGRTEAFF
clone_size: .; v_call: TRBV7-9; d_call: .; j_call: TRBJ1-2; cdr3_nt: TGTGCCAGCAGCTCCCACCCGGGGCAGGATAATGGCTACACCTTC; cdr3_aa: CASSSHPGQDNGYTF
clone_size: .; v_call: TRBV6-1; d_call: TRBD2; j_call: TRBJ2-1; cdr3_nt: TGTGCCAGCAGTGTTGCGGGGGGGCGCAATGAGCAGTTCTTC; cdr3_aa: CASSVAGGRNEQFF
clone_size: .; v_call: TRBV27; d_call: TRBD1; j_call: TRBJ2-7; cdr3_nt: TGTGCCAGCAGTCACAGGGGGCCCTACGAGCAGTACTTC; cdr3_aa: CASSHRGPYEQYF
clone_size: .; v_call: TRBV10-1; d_call: TRBD1; j_call: TRBJ1-2; cdr3_nt: TGCGCCAGCAGTGCTTCCCGCACAGGGGGCGCCGAGGGCTACACCTTC; cdr3_aa: CASSASRTGGAEGYTF
clone_size: .; v_call: TRBV2; d_call: TRBD1; j_call: TRBJ2-2; cdr3_nt: TGTGCCAGCAGTGAGATGGGACAGGGGTCCGCCGGGGAGCTGTTTTTT; cdr3_aa: CASSEMGQGSAGELFF
clone_size: .; v_call: TRBV9; d_call: .; j_call: TRBJ1-6; cdr3_nt: TGTGCCAGCAGCCCACCCGGCGCCTATAATTCACCCCTCCACTTT; cdr3_aa: CASSPPGAYNSPLHF
clone_size: .; v_call: TRBV19; d_call: .; j_call: TRBJ1-1; cdr3_nt: TGTGCCAGTAGCTCGGTCCGTAACACTGAAGCTTTCTTT; cdr3_aa: CASSSVRNTEAFF
clone_size: .; v_call: TRBV27; d_call: .; j_call: TRBJ1-5; cdr3_nt: TGTGCCAGCAGTTTATCGGGGGACCCCCGGTGGCCCCAGCATTTT; cdr3_aa: CASSLSGDPRWPQHF
clone_size: few; v_call: TRBV28; d_call: .; j_call: TRBJ1-6; cdr3_nt: TGTGCCAGCAGTTTAGAAGTTAGGCCTGGCAATTCACCCCTCCACTTT; cdr3_aa: CASSLEVRPGNSPLHF
clone_size: .; v_call: TRBV28; d_call: .; j_call: TRBJ2-7; cdr3_nt: TGTGCCAGCAGTTTACTACAGGGTTACGAGCAGTACTTC; cdr3_aa: CASSLLQGYEQYF
clone_size: .; v_call: TRBV2; d_call: TRBD1; j_call: TRBJ2-5; cdr3_nt: TGTGCCAGCAGGGACAGGGTGCCTCAAGAGACCCAGTACTTC; cdr3_aa: CASRDRVPQETQYF
clone_size: few; v_call: TRBV19; d_call: .; j_call: TRBJ2-1; cdr3_nt: TGTGCCAGTAGTCCCAGCGCAACCTACAATGAGCAGTTCTTC; cdr3_aa: CASSPSATYNEQFF
clone_size: .; v_call: TRBV7-6; d_call: TRBD2; j_call: TRBJ2-1; cdr3_nt: TGTGCCAGCAGCCAGGGACTAGCGGGAGACCATGAGCAGTTCTTC; cdr3_aa: CASSQGLAGDHEQFF
clone_size: once; v_call: TRBV9; d_call: TRBD1; j_call: TRBJ1-2; cdr3_nt: TGTGCCAGCAGCGGCCGGGACAGGGTCCACCCTGATGGCTACACCTTC; cdr3_aa: CASSGRDRVHPDGYTF
clone_size: .; v_call: TRBV9; d_call: TRBD2; j_call: TRBJ2-3; cdr3_nt: TGTGCCAGCAGCGAACTAGCGGGGAGCACAGATACGCAGTATTTT; cdr3_aa: CASSELAGSTDTQYF
clone_size: .; v_call: TRBV5-1; d_call: TRBD2; j_call: TRBJ2-7; cdr3_nt: TGCGCCAGCACCTCCGGGACTAGCGGTTACGAGCAGTACTTC; cdr3_aa: CASTSGTSGYEQYF
clone_size: .; v_call: TRBV5-4; d_call: .; j_call: TRBJ1-4; cdr3_nt: TGTGCCAGCAGCTTGGACCAGGCTAATGAAAAACTGTTTTTT; cdr3_aa: CASSLDQANEKLFF
clone_size: .; v_call: TRBV12-5; d_call: .; j_call: TRBJ2-7; cdr3_nt: TGTGCTAGTGGCCAGACCTCGGGGCAGAGGTTCTACGAGCAGTACTTC; cdr3_aa: CASGQTSGQRFYEQYF
clone_size: .; v_call: TRBV14; d_call: .; j_call: TRBJ1-5; cdr3_nt: TGTGCCAGCAGCCAAGCCCCATCTCAGCCCCAGCATTTT; cdr3_aa: CASSQAPSQPQHF
clone_size: .; v_call: TRBV12-2; d_call: .; j_call: TRBJ2-2; cdr3_nt: TGTGCAAGTCGCGCAGTAAGGGCTAGCAAGAACACCGGGGAGCTGTTTTTT; cdr3_aa: CASRAVRASKNTGELFF
clone_size: .; v_call: TRBV5-6; d_call: .; j_call: TRBJ1-2; cdr3_nt: TGTGCCAGCAGCTCGATGGACAGTCAACTCTATGGCTACACCTTC; cdr3_aa: CASSSMDSQLYGYTF